This TCR beta chain derives from a study of blood T cell repertoires in COVID-19. The overall study: There were acute and convalescent COVID-19 samples, and they came from the United States, Italy and Spain. T cells, B-cell-depleted T cells, or PBMCs provided the cDNA or gDNA that served as material.

From germline, CDR1 is SGHVS and CDR2 FNYEAQ. The CDR3 runs 16 residues. Trimming shortened V by 5 bases and J by 2 bases, and 16 bases separated the two germline ends. By its share, this clone is medium-sized. Under the authors' procedure: Reference gene primer amplification gave nucleated cell count estimates. The repertoire was sequenced with immunoSEQ multiplex PCR; TCRdb's copy has only in-frame clones and lacks some. The DNA was the basis for D and trimming; V, J and clone size are from that table. The table lists some 200,000 clones, around three quarters of them singletons. The TCR was taken from an older woman with acute or convalescent COVID-19. The sample was peripheral blood. The J gene is TRBJ2-1, the V gene TRBV7-6; tentatively, D is TRBD2 (5 bases). The CDR3 nucleotides read TGTGCCAGCAGCCGGACTGGATTAGGAACCTACAATGAGCAGTTCTTC. Translation: CASSRTGLGTYNEQFF.